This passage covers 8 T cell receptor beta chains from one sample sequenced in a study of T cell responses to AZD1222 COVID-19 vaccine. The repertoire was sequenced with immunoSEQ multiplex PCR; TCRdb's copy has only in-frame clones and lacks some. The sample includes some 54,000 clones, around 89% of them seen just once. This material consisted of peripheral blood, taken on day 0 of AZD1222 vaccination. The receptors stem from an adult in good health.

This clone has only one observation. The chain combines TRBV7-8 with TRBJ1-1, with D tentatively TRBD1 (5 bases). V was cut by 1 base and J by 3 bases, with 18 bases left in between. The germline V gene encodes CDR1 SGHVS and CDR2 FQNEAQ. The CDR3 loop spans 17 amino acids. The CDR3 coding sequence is TGTGCCAGCAGCTTAGTGGGGGAATCGTTGACGGACACTGAAGCTTTCTTT. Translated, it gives CASSLVGESLTDTEAFF.

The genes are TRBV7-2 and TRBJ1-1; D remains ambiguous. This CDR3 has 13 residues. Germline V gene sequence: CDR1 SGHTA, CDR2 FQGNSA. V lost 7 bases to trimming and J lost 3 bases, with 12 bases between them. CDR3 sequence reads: CASKGPDHTEAFF. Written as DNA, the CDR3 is TGTGCCAGCAAAGGGCCGGACCACACTGAAGCTTTCTTT.

The CDR3 loop is CASSLGLSNTEAFF. The CDR3 DNA reads TGTGCCAGCAGTTTAGGGCTTTCGAACACTGAAGCTTTCTTT. The J gene is TRBJ1-1, the V gene TRBV27; D not certain. The CDR3 has 14 residues. V was trimmed by 2 bases and J by 1 base, leaving 8 bases between them. Germline V gives CDR1 MNHEY, CDR2 SMNVEV (reference sequence).

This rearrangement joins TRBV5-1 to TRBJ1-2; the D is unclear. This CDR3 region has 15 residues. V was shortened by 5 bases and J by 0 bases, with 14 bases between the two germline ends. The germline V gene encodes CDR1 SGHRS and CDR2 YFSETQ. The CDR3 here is CASRPIGPANYGYTF. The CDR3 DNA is TGCGCCAGCAGACCCATCGGACCAGCTAACTATGGCTACACCTTC.

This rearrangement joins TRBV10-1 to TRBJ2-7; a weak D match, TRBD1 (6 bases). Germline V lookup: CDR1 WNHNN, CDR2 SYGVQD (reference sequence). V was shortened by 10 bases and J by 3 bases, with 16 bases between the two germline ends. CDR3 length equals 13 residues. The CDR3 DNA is TGCGCCACCCCCCAGGGGTGGGACTACGAGCAGTACTTC. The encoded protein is CATPQGWDYEQYF.

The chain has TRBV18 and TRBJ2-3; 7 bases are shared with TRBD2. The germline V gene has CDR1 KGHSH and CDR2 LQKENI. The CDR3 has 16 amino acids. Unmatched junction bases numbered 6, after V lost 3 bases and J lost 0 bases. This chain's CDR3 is CASSPPREVSTDTQYF. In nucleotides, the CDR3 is TGTGCCAGCTCACCCCCCCGGGAGGTTAGCACAGATACGCAGTATTTT. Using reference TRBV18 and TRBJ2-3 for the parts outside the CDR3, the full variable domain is NAGVMQNPRHLVRRRGQEARLRCSPMKGHSHVYWYRQLPEEGLKFMVYLQKENIIDESGMPKERFSAEFPKEGPSILRIQQVVRGDSAAYFCASSPPREVSTDTQYFGPGTRLTVL.

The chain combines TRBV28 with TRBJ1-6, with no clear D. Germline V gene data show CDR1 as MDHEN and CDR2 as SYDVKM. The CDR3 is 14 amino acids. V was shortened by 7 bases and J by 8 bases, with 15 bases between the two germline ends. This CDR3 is CASTRTRIDSPLHF. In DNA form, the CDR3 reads TGTGCCAGCACCCGGACTAGAATCGATTCACCCCTCCACTTT.

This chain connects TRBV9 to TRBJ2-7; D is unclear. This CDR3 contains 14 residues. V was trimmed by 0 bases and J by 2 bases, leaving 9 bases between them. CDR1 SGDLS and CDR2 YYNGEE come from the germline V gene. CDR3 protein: CASSVDPRPYEQYF. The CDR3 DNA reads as TGTGCCAGCAGCGTAGACCCGAGGCCCTACGAGCAGTACTTC.